One TCR beta chain is described in this entry. Its ends do not fully match the called genes, so a read error is possible. Distinct nucleotide sequences in the sample also encode this CDR3. Measured with immunoSEQ multiplex PCR; TCRdb has only the in-frame clones, and not every one. The table shows more than 95,000 clones, with about 90% occurring only once. These data are taken from a study of control samples from healthy donors and cancer patients. The source of this sequence is a man younger than 35 in good health. The source material was blood.

In DNA form, the CDR3 reads TGTGCCTGGACACAAAATAACAGGGGGCGCCGTGAAATGAACACTGAAGCTTTTTTT. Translating gives CAWTQNNRGRREMNTEAFF. The chain is built from TRBV30 and TRBJ1-1; 9 nucleotides agree with TRBD1. The CDR3 sequence is 19 residues long. The germline V gene encodes CDR1 GTSNPN and CDR2 SVGIG (reference sequence).